What follows are 19 T cell receptor beta chains derived from one specimen sequenced in a study of T cells in Graves' hyperthyroidism and ophthalmopathy. Amplified regions were TCR beta CDR3 sequences from RNA transcripts. Primed by the HTBI set, a first-round RT-PCR was run on the TCR CDR3. TCRdb reprocessed the multiplex PCR reads with MiXCR, giving one entry per CDR3 protein. The repertoire holds approximately 490,000 distinct CDR3 sequences, with roughly 23% as singletons. The sample was blood. These receptors were obtained from a woman between 70 and 85 years old with Graves' ophthalmopathy.

In its sample, this clonotype was seen a few times. The chain uses TRBV2 and TRBJ2-2; 11 bases line up with TRBD1. V lost 5 bases, J lost 5 bases, and 4 bases stayed unmatched. The CDR3 sequence is 15 residues long. Germline CDR1 is SNHLY and CDR2 is FYNNEI. DNA for the CDR3: TGTGCCAGCAGTCGTGGGACAGGGGGTACCGGGGAGCTGTTTTTT. It specifies CASSRGTGGTGELFF.

A word on this clonotype: This may arise from a read error, as a much more abundant clone is one base away. The rearrangement links TRBV6-1 to TRBJ1-1; 8 bases match TRBD1. CDR3 length: 13 residues. Germline V gene lookup returns CDR1 MNHNS and CDR2 SASEGT. Trimming took 7 bases from V and 5 from J; bases not matched to a gene: 6. The CDR3 loop reads CASNTGGRTEAFF. CDR3 nucleotides: TGTGCCAGCAATACAGGGGGGAGGACTGAAGCTTTCTTT.

This rearrangement joins TRBV10-3 to TRBJ1-2; no definite D call. The germline V gene encodes CDR1 ENHRY and CDR2 SYGVKD. This CDR3 spans 13 amino acids. Trimming took off 0 bases at V and 3 bases at J, with 5 bases between the two ends. DNA for the CDR3: TGTGCCATCAGTGAGTCGAGCTACTATGGCTACACCTTC. Translation: CAISESSYYGYTF.

This sequence joins TRBV4-3 and TRBJ2-1; D gene ambiguous. The CDR3 sequence is 13 residues long. Germline values: CDR1 LGHNA, CDR2 YSLEER. Between the trimmed V and J ends, which lost 1 base and 8 bases, there was a span of 9 bases. CDR3 sequence reads: CASSQGLSDEQFF. In nucleotides, the CDR3 is TGCGCCAGCAGCCAAGGACTGAGTGATGAGCAGTTCTTC.

In nucleotides, the CDR3 is TGCAGTGCTCCGGACAGGGTGAATGGCTACACCTTC. Amino acid sequence: CSAPDRVNGYTF. The genes are TRBV20-1 and TRBJ1-2; 8 bases agree with TRBD1. V was clipped by 5 bases and J by 6 bases; unmatched bases: 5. The CDR3 runs to 12 residues. The germline gives CDR1 DFQATT, CDR2 SNEGSKA (reference sequence).

This clonotype was seen more than once but under ten times. V is TRBV28 and J is TRBJ2-7; 7 bases are a match to TRBD1. The J segment lost 6 bases and the V segment lost 6 bases, leaving 11 bases of the junction unmatched. Germline assignment: CDR1 MDHEN and CDR2 SYDVKM. The CDR3 is 14 amino acids. In DNA form, the CDR3 reads TGTGCCAGCAGAAAACCGGGACAGTTAGCCGAGCAGTACTTC. This gives the protein CASRKPGQLAEQYF.

This clonotype was detected many times. The V and J genes are TRBV6-1 and TRBJ2-3; TRBD2 agrees at 14 bases. V trimming: 5 bases; J trimming: 6 bases; junction bases outside the gene matches: 10. CDR1 is MNHNS and CDR2 is SASEGT in the germline V gene. The CDR3 extends over 17 amino acids. The CDR3 DNA follows: TGTGCCAGCAGTTTCACTCCGGGACTAGCGGGAGTCGATACGCAGTATTTT. Protein sequence: CASSFTPGLAGVDTQYF.

This clonotype appeared many times. The genes are TRBV12-3 or TRBV12-4 and TRBJ2-1; TRBD1 might be the D (5 bases). The CDR3 spans 14 residues. V was cut by 2 bases and J by 7 bases, with 12 bases left in between. The CDR3 sequence is CASSLYPRANEQFF. CDR3 DNA sequence: TGTGCCAGCAGTTTATATCCCAGGGCAAATGAGCAGTTCTTC.

The chain joins TRBV10-1 to TRBJ1-5, with 10 bases aligning to TRBD1. The length of the CDR3 is 12 residues. J was trimmed by 7 bases and V by 8 bases; bases with no gene match: 2. Germline V gene sequence: CDR1 WNHNN, CDR2 SYGVQD (reference sequence). The CDR3 DNA follows: TGCGCCAGCGGACAGGGGGAACAGCCCCAGCATTTT. Translating gives CASGQGEQPQHF.

The rearrangement joins TRBV7-2 to TRBJ2-2; D may match TRBD1 or TRBD2 (5 bases each). Germline assignment: CDR1 SGHTA and CDR2 FQGNSA. V gave up 5 bases and J gave up 7 bases, with 14 bases separating them. The CDR3 contains 14 residues. CDR3: CASSRDGLSGELFF. Written as DNA, the CDR3 is TGTGCCAGCAGCCGGGACGGCTTGAGCGGGGAGCTGTTTTTT.

This clonotype turned up a few times. V gene TRBV28 combines with J gene TRBJ2-2; D remains unclear. The CDR3 runs 13 residues. V was pared by 7 bases and J by 2 bases, with 8 bases between. In germline, CDR1 is MDHEN, CDR2 SYDVKM. CDR3 coding DNA: TGTGCCAGCATTGCGCCCAACACCGGGGAGCTGTTTTTT. Its translation: CASIAPNTGELFF.

The chain is built from TRBV10-3 and TRBJ2-3; 9 bases are shared with TRBD2. Unmatched junction bases numbered 13, after V lost 0 bases and J lost 0 bases. CDR1 ENHRY and CDR2 SYGVKD come from the germline V gene. This CDR3 region has 20 residues. CDR3 region: CAISESHLVAGVSSTDTQYF. The CDR3 nucleotides are TGTGCCATCAGTGAGTCTCATTTGGTAGCGGGAGTATCGAGCACAGATACGCAGTATTTT.

The V and J genes are TRBV28 and TRBJ2-5; D gene ambiguous. The CDR3 is 12 residues long. Looked up from germline, CDR1 is MDHEN and CDR2 is SYDVKM. V lost 3 bases, J lost 4 bases, and 6 bases lay in between. CDR3: CASSFTRETQYF. The DNA of the CDR3 is TGTGCCAGCAGTTTTACCCGAGAGACCCAGTACTTC. The complete variable domain, with remaining parts taken from reference TRBV28 and TRBJ2-5, reads DVKVTQSSRYLVKRTGEKVFLECVQDMDHENMFWYRQDPGLGLRLIYFSYDVKMKEKGDIPEGYSVSREKKERFSLILESASTNQTSMYLCASSFTRETQYFGPGTRLLVL.

V is TRBV7-9 and J is TRBJ1-2; D not certain. This CDR3 comprises 14 residues. Germline values: CDR1 SEHNR, CDR2 FQNEAQ (reference sequence). V was cut by 1 base and J by 6 bases, with 12 bases left in between. The DNA for the CDR3 is TGTGCCAGCAGCTTAGTTGGCACCGCTAATGGCTACACCTTC. Its protein is CASSLVGTANGYTF. Drawing the rest from reference TRBV7-9 and TRBJ1-2, the complete variable domain is DTGVSQNPRHKITKRGQNVTFRCDPISEHNRLYWYRQTLGQGPEFLTYFQNEAQLEKSRLLSDRFSAERPKGSFSTLEIQRTEQGDSAMYLCASSLVGTANGYTFGSGTRLTVV.

The table lists this clonotype with a few counts. A much more abundant neighbour one base away suggests this may be a read error. The chain joins TRBV20-1 to TRBJ1-1, with D maybe TRBD1 (5 bases). The CDR3 contains 13 residues. Germline loops: CDR1 DFQATT, CDR2 SNEGSKA (reference sequence). CDR3 residues: CSVERQMNTETFF. Written as DNA, the CDR3 is TGCAGCGTTGAGCGACAGATGAACACTGAAACTTTCTTT.

This clonotype was picked up many times. V and J are TRBV27 and TRBJ1-1; D is perhaps TRBD1 (5 bases). Trimming stripped 3 bases from V and 1 base from J, with 9 bases between. The CDR3 is 14 amino acids. Germline V CDR1 and CDR2: MNHEY, SMNVEV (reference sequence). CDR3 coding DNA: TGTGCCAGCAGTTTCGAGGGGTGGAACACTGAAGCTTTCTTT. It encodes CASSFEGWNTEAFF.

Many counts were recorded for this clonotype. The CDR3 DNA is TGTGCCAGCAGCCCCGACGGAGATACGCAGTATTTT. Translating it yields CASSPDGDTQYF. The V gene is TRBV7-3, the J gene TRBJ2-3; D not certain. CDR3 size: 12 residues. The germline V gene has CDR1 SGHTA and CDR2 FQGTGA. V lost 5 bases to trimming and J lost 5 bases, with 8 bases between them.

In this sample, this clonotype turned up a few times. The J gene is TRBJ2-5, the V gene TRBV12-5, with 9 bases that match TRBD1. Germline V CDR1 and CDR2: LGHNT, FRNRAP. The CDR3 extends over 19 amino acids. The trim removed 5 bases at V and 0 bases at J, leaving 16 bases unmatched. The CDR3 protein is CASGPGRGTGKGYQETQYF. The DNA of the CDR3 is TGTGCTAGTGGTCCAGGTCGGGGGACAGGGAAGGGTTACCAAGAGACCCAGTACTTC.

This clonotype was seen at least ten times. This chain links TRBV2 with TRBJ2-3, with 13 bases aligning to TRBD2. J lost 4 bases, V lost 7 bases, and 5 bases had no gene match. The CDR3 sequence is 15 residues long. Germline lookup yields CDR1 SNHLY and CDR2 FYNNEI. The CDR3 sequence: CASKLAGGPPDTQYF. For the CDR3, the DNA is TGTGCCAGCAAACTAGCGGGAGGGCCCCCAGATACGCAGTATTTT.